These T cell receptor beta chains were read from a single sample in a study of vaccination and CD4 T cells after COVID-19. TCRdb called the PCR reads again in MiXCR, with one record for every CDR3 protein. This repertoire shows 15,000 to 25,000 distinct CDR3 sequences, about two fifths found once; its top ten account for about 14%. No cognate antigen is known for these TCRs. Input material: cultured CD4+ T cells from blood. These receptors all stem from a human donor with COVID-19. Each CDR3 is given with its conserved first and last residue. The D gene is left open where the match is weak. Size is stated for part of the rows, as once, few or many counts, or as a class when the clone is expanded.

NA,TRBD1,TRBV20-1,TRBJ2-1,TGCAGTGCTCAAGGGGACAGGGGGTTGGGGGGCCACAATGAGCAGTTCTTC,CSAQGDRGLGGHNEQFF
NA,NA,TRBV15,TRBJ2-3,TGTGCCACCAGCAGAGAGGAGAGCGGAGATACGCAGTATTTT,CATSREESGDTQYF
NA,NA,TRBV27,TRBJ2-2,TGTGCCAGCAGTCCTTTTCTAAGTTCCACCGGGGAGCTGTTTTTT,CASSPFLSSTGELFF
few,TRBD1,TRBV28,TRBJ1-2,TGTGCCAACTCAAAACAGGGGGGTAAAGAAGGCTACACCTTC,CANSKQGGKEGYTF
medium-sized,NA,TRBV27,TRBJ1-6,TGTGCCAGCAGTCTAAACCGGGACACGAGACCTTCACCCCTCCACTTT,CASSLNRDTRPSPLHF
few,NA,TRBV20-1,TRBJ1-1,TGCAGTGCTACTTCATTGAACACTGAAGCTTTCTTT,CSATSLNTEAFF
once,TRBD1,TRBV6-1,TRBJ2-1,TGTGCCAGCAGTGGACAGGGGAATGAGCAGTTCTTC,CASSGQGNEQFF
once,NA,TRBV2,TRBJ2-5,TGTGCCAGCGGTCTAGGGGGAGAGACCCAGTACTTC,CASGLGGETQYF
few,TRBD1,TRBV2,TRBJ1-2,TGTGCCAGCAGTGAAAGACAGGGCTTTAGGGATGGCTACACCTTC,CASSERQGFRDGYTF
NA,NA,TRBV20-1,TRBJ1-1,TGCAGTGCTAGAGGCGTTTGGGGGAAGAACACTGAAGCTTTCTTT,CSARGVWGKNTEAFF
few,NA,TRBV30,TRBJ1-1,TGTGCCTGGACTTCGAGGGACACTGAAGCTTTCTTT,CAWTSRDTEAFF